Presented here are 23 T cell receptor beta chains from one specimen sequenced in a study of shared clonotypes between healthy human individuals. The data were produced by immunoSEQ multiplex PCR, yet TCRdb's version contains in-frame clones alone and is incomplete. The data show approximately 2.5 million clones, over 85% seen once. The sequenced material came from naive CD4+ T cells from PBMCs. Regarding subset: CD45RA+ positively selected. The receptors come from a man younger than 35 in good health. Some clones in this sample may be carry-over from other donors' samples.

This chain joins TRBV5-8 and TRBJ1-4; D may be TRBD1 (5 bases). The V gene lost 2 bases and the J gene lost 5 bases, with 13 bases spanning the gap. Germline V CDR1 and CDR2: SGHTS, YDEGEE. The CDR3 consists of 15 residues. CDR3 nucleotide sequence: TGTGCCAGCAGCTTCCCCGGGGCGCCGAATGAAAAACTGTTTTTT. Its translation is CASSFPGAPNEKLFF.

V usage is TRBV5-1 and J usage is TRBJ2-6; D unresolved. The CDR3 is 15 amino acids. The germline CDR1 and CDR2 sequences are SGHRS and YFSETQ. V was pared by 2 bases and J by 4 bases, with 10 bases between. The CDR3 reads CASSFDGSGANVLTF. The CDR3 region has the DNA TGCGCCAGCAGCTTTGACGGATCCGGGGCCAACGTCCTGACTTTC.

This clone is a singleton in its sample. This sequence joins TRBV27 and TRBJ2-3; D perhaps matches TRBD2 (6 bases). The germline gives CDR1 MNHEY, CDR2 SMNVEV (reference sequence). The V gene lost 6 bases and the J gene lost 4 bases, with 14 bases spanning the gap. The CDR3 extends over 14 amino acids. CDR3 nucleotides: TGTGCCAGCAGAAGTTACGGGACTTCAGATACGCAGTATTTT. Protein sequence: CASRSYGTSDTQYF.

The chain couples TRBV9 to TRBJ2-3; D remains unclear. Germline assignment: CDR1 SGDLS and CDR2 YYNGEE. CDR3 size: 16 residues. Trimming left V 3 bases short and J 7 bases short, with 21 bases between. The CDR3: CASSDQGRRLPNTQYF. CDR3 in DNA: TGTGCCAGCAGCGACCAAGGACGGCGGCTCCCTAATACGCAGTATTTT. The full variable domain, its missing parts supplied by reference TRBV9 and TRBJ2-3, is DSGVTQTPKHLITATGQRVTLRCSPRSGDLSVYWYQQSLDQGLQFLIQYYNGEERAKGNILERFSAQQFPDLHSELNLSSLELGDSALYFCASSDQGRRLPNTQYFGPGTRLTVL.

This CDR3 is CASRLPDRGEAFF. CDR3 nucleotides: TGTGCCAGCAGACTCCCAGACAGGGGAGAAGCTTTCTTT. The chain is built from TRBV28 and TRBJ1-1; 8 nucleotides agree with TRBD1. Germline V gives CDR1 MDHEN, CDR2 SYDVKM. V lost 6 bases and J lost 8; bases outside the gene matches: 8. The CDR3 runs to 13 residues.

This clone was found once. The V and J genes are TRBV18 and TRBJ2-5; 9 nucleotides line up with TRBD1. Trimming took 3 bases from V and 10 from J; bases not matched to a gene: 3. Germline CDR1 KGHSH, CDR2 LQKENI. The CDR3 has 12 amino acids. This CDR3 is CASSPTGGGQYF. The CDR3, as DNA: TGTGCCAGCTCACCGACAGGGGGTGGCCAGTACTTC.

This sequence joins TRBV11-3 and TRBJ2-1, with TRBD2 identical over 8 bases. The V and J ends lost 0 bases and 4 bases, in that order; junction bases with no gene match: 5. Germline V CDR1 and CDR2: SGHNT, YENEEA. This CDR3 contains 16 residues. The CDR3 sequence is CASSLEWASGYNEQFF. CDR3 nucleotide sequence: TGTGCCAGCAGCTTAGAATGGGCTAGCGGGTACAATGAGCAGTTCTTC.

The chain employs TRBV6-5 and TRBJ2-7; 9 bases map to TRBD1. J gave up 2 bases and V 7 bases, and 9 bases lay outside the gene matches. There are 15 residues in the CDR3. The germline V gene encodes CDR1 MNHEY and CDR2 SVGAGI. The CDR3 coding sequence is TGTGCCAGCACCTATTTCGGGACAGGGACCTACGAGCAGTACTTC. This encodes CASTYFGTGTYEQYF.

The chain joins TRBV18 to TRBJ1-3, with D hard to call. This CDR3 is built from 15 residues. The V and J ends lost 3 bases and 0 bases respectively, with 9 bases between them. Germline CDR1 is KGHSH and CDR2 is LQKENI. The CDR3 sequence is CASSPRAVSGNTIYF. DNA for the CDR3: TGTGCCAGCTCACCCCGGGCGGTCTCTGGAAACACCATATATTTT.

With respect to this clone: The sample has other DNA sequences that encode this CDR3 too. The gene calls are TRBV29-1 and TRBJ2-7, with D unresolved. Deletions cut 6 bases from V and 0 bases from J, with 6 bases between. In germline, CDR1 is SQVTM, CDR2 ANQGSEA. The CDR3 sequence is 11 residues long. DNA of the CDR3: TGCAGCGTCGGCGCCTCCTACGAGCAGTACTTC. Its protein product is CSVGASYEQYF.

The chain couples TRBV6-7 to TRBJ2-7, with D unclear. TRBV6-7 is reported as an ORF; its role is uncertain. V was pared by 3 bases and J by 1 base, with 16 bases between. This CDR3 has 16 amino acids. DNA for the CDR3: TGTGCCAGCAGTTATGCCGGGCTTGGACGGTCCTACGAGCAGTACTTC. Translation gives CASSYAGLGRSYEQYF.

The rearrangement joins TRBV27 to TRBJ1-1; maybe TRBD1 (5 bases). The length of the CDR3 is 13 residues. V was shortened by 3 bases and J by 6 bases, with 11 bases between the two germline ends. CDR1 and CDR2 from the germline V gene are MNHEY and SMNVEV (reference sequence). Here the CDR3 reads CASSFQGRAEAFF. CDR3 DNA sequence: TGTGCCAGCAGTTTCCAGGGCAGGGCTGAAGCTTTCTTT.

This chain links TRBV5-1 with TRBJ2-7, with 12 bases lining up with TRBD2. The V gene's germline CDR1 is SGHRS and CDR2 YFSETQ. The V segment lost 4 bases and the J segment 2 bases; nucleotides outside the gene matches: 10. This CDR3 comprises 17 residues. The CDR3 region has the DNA TGCGCCAGCAGCGACACTAGCGGGAGGACCCCCCCCTACGAGCAGTACTTC. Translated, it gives CASSDTSGRTPPYEQYF.

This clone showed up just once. CDR3: CASSEGKGSSFF. In DNA, the CDR3 is TGTGCCAGCAGTGAAGGGAAGGGTTCGTCTTTCTTT. This chain connects TRBV6-1 to TRBJ1-1; D is ambiguous. V was cut by 1 base and J by 12 bases, with 12 bases left in between. The CDR3 extends over 12 amino acids. Germline assignment: CDR1 MNHNS and CDR2 SASEGT.

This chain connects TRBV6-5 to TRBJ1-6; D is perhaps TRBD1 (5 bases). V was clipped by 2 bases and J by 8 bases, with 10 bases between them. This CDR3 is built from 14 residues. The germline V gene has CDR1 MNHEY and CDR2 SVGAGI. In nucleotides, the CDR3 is TGTGCCAGCAGTTACACGGTGGGGGATTCACCCCTCCACTTT. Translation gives CASSYTVGDSPLHF.

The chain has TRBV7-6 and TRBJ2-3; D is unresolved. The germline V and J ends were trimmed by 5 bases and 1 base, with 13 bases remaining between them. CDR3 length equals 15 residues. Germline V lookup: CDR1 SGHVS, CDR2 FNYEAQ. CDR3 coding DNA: TGTGCCAGCAGCCCCACCCCGATCGGCACAGATACGCAGTATTTT. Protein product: CASSPTPIGTDTQYF. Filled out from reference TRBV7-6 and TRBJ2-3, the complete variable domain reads GAGVSQSPRYKVTKRGQDVALRCDPISGHVSLYWYRQALGQGPEFLTYFNYEAQQDKSGLPNDRFSAERPEGSISTLTIQRTEQRDSAMYRCASSPTPIGTDTQYFGPGTRLTVL.

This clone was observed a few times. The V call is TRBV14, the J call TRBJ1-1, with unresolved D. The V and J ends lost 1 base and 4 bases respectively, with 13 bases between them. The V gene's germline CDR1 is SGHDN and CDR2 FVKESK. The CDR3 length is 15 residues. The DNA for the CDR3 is TGTGCCAGCAGCCAAGGAAGGCGCGCGGGCACTGAAGCTTTCTTT. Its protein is CASSQGRRAGTEAFF.

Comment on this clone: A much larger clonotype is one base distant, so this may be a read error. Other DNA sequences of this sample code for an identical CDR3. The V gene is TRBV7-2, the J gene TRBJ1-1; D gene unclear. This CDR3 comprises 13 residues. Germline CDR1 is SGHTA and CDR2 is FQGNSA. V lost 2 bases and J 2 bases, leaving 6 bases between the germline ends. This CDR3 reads CASSLQENTEAFF. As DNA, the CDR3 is TGTGCCAGCAGCTTACAGGAAAACACTGAAGCTTTCTTT.

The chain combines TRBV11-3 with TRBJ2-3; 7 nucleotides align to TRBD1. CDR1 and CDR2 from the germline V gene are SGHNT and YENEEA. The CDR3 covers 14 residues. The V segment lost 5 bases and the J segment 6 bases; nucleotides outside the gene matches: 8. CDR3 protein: CASSPSTGIDTQYF. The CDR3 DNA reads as TGTGCCAGCAGCCCCTCGACAGGGATCGATACGCAGTATTTT.

The chain's CDR3 is CASSAGLAGGYNEQFF. CDR3 coding DNA: TGCGCCAGCAGCGCGGGACTAGCGGGAGGGTACAATGAGCAGTTCTTC. The rearrangement links TRBV5-1 to TRBJ2-1; 16 positions match TRBD2. Per germline, CDR1 SGHRS and CDR2 YFSETQ. After removal of 4 bases from V and 4 bases from J, the junction contained 2 bases not matched to a gene. CDR3 length equals 16 residues.

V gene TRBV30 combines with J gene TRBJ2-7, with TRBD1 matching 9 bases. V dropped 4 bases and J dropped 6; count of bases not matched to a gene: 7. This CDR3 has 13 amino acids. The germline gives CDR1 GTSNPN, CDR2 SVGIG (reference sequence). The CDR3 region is CAWIQDRGGEQYF. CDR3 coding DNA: TGTGCCTGGATTCAGGACAGGGGAGGCGAGCAGTACTTC.

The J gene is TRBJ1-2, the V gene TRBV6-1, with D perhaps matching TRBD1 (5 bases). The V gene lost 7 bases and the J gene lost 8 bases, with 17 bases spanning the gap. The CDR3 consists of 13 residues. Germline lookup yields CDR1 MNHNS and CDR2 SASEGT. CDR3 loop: CASNFRDVRGYTF. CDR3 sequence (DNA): TGTGCCAGCAATTTCAGGGATGTGAGGGGCTACACCTTC.

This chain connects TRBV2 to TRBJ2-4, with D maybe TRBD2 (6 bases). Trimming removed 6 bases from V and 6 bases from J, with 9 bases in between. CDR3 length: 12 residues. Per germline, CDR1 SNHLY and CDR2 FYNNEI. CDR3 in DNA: TGTGCCAGCAGCCCGGGGGTAAACATTCAGTACTTC. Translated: CASSPGVNIQYF.